The source of this T cell receptor beta chain is a study of cytomegalovirus exposure and HLA in healthy donors. Study conclusions and caveats: With DRB1 most and HLA-C fewest, TCR association rates differed between HLA loci in a later analysis. For presence/absence analyses, sequencing depth was assumed to be roughly uniform across donors. Highly shared sequence variants in one cluster were likely a sequencing artifact. The classifier reportedly diagnosed cytomegalovirus status with high specificity and sensitivity.

Trimming removed 7 bases from V and 6 bases from J, with 10 bases in between. From germline, CDR1 is SNHLY and CDR2 FYNNEI. The length of the CDR3 is 12 residues. It was with 60 Vbeta and 13 Jbeta primers that the PCR ran. Clones were sequenced by immunoSEQ multiplex PCR, and TCRdb holds only the in-frame ones, with some missing. The repertoire holds 150,000 to 200,000 clones, with roughly 80% as singletons. On this clone itself: The antigen is unknown.

This TCR came from a middle-aged woman in good health and CMV-seronegative. This chain links TRBV2 with TRBJ2-4; perhaps TRBD2 as D (6 bases). Sequenced input: PBMCs. CDR3 residues: CASKEGRNIQYF. The CDR3 coding sequence is TGTGCCAGCAAGGAGGGCAGAAACATTCAGTACTTC. Filled out from reference TRBV2 and TRBJ2-4, the complete variable domain reads EPEVTQTPSHQVTQMGQEVILRCVPISNHLYFYWYRQILGQKVEFLVSFYNNEISEKSEIFDDQFSVERPDGSNFTLKIRSTKLEDSAMYFCASKEGRNIQYFGAGTRLSVL.